The 8 T cell receptor beta chains below all came from one sample that was sequenced in a study of T cells after yellow fever vaccination. Each CDR3 protein is one row after TCRdb ran MiXCR on the 5' RACE reads. The data show a few hundred thousand distinct CDR3 sequences, approximately 4% seen once. This specimen was PBMCs, taken 5 days after the yellow fever booster vaccination. These receptors all come from a young man who received the YFV17D yellow fever vaccine.

In its sample, this clonotype was seen a few times. The chain links TRBV3-1 to TRBJ2-3; D ambiguous. The CDR3 is made up of 14 amino acids. V lost 4 bases and J 3 bases, leaving 11 bases between the germline ends. Germline V gene lookup returns CDR1 LGHDT and CDR2 YNNKEL (reference sequence). CDR3 sequence (DNA): TGTGCCAGCAGCCGCATTCCCGCTACAGATACGCAGTATTTT. Translation gives CASSRIPATDTQYF.

The CDR3 loop reads CASSEQRSSDTQYF. The CDR3 DNA sequence: TGTGCCAGCTCCGAGCAGAGGAGTTCAGATACGCAGTATTTT. This chain links TRBV18 with TRBJ2-3; the D is unclear. Trimming pared 6 bases from V and 4 bases from J, leaving 14 bases between. The CDR3 totals 14 residues. Germline lookup yields CDR1 KGHSH and CDR2 LQKENI.

The V call is TRBV20-1, the J call TRBJ1-3; 7 bases map to TRBD1. Germline CDR1 and CDR2: DFQATT and SNEGSKA (reference sequence). Trimming cost V 6 bases and J 1 base; bases outside gene matches: 3. This CDR3 has 13 amino acids. The CDR3 bases are TGCAGTGCCCGACAGGGTTCTGGAAACACCATATATTTT. It translates to CSARQGSGNTIYF.

The CDR3 bases are TGTGCCAGCAGTGACCTGGACAGGAGGACAGAGACCCAGTACTTC. It encodes CASSDLDRRTETQYF. V gene TRBV7-2 combines with J gene TRBJ2-5, with 7 bases that match TRBD1. Germline lookup yields CDR1 SGHTA and CDR2 FQGNSA. V dropped 6 bases and J dropped 4; count of bases not matched to a gene: 11. This CDR3 comprises 15 residues.

Only a few counts were recorded for this clonotype. The gene calls are TRBV30 and TRBJ2-1; D possibly uses TRBD1 or TRBD2 (5 bases each). V was clipped by 2 bases and J by 10 bases, with 6 bases between them. CDR3 length: 10 amino acids. The V gene's germline CDR1 is GTSNPN and CDR2 SVGIG (reference sequence). CDR3 coding DNA: TGTGCCTGGAGTCGGGGCGAGCAGTTCTTC. Translating it yields CAWSRGEQFF.

This clonotype was seen a handful of times. V is TRBV12-3 or TRBV12-4 and J is TRBJ1-1, with D perhaps matching TRBD1 (6 bases). CDR3 length: 13 residues. Trimming cost V 7 bases and J 1 base, with 10 bases left between them. CDR3 in DNA: TGTGCCAGCACCTTGGGACAGAACACTGAAGCTTTCTTT. Its protein product is CASTLGQNTEAFF.

This clonotype has a handful of counts. The chain links TRBV25-1 to TRBJ1-1; D unresolved. The CDR3 spans 13 residues. Trimming removed 4 bases from V and 1 base from J, with 7 bases in between. Germline loops: CDR1 MGHDK, CDR2 SYGVNS. The chain's CDR3 is CASSVWGNTEAFF. Here the CDR3 DNA reads TGTGCCAGCAGTGTGTGGGGGAACACTGAAGCTTTCTTT.

The table lists this clonotype with a count of one. The chain has TRBV20-1 and TRBJ2-2, with 9 bases matching TRBD2. The ends lost 0 bases at V and 1 base at J; junction bases unmatched: 6. This CDR3 comprises 17 residues. Germline V gives CDR1 DFQATT, CDR2 SNEGSKA (reference sequence). This chain's CDR3 is CSAREVASGENTGELFF. In DNA form, the CDR3 reads TGCAGTGCTAGAGAGGTAGCTAGCGGGGAGAACACCGGGGAGCTGTTTTTT.